The T cell receptor (beta chain) under discussion was sequenced for a study of T cells in Graves' hyperthyroidism and ophthalmopathy. The germline V gene has CDR1 SNHLY and CDR2 FYNNEI. V lost 5 bases and J lost 6; bases outside the gene matches: 9. This CDR3 is 14 amino acids long. The TCR beta CDR3 regions underwent amplification using RNA transcripts as the source. TCR CDR3 underwent first-round RT-PCR with the HTBI primer set. TCRdb re-called the multiplex PCR reads through MiXCR, storing one row per CDR3 protein. The repertoire has roughly 57,000 distinct CDR3 sequences, around 50% of them found once; the top ten carry more than 3%.

The sequencing sample was made of blood. The clonotype was recovered from a woman aged 55-70 years with Graves' ophthalmopathy. The chain couples TRBV2 to TRBJ1-2; 7 nucleotides line up with TRBD1. This CDR3 reads CASSYRGQLNGYTF. In DNA form, the CDR3 reads TGTGCCAGCAGTTACAGGGGACAGTTGAATGGCTACACCTTC.